This T cell receptor beta chain comes out of a study of blood T cell repertoires in COVID-19. The germline CDR1 and CDR2 sequences are SGHNT and YYREEE (reference sequence). The CDR3 extends over 15 amino acids. Trimming took 9 bases from V and 3 from J, leaving 22 bases between them. Sequencing used immunoSEQ multiplex PCR; TCRdb keeps in-frame clones, though not all of them. The top ten hold around 3.6% of the sample, which has more than 50,000 clones, approximately 90% seen once. The chain is built from TRBV5-4 and TRBJ2-7, with a tentative D call TRBD1 (6 bases). Specimen: peripheral blood. This clonotype was obtained from a human donor in a cohort sampled during active COVID-19. The CDR3 protein is CATKGDTSNNYEQYF. CDR3 nucleotide sequence: TGTGCCACCAAGGGGGACACCAGTAACAACTACGAGCAGTACTTC.